Below, 19 T cell receptor beta chains from the same sample are listed, as sequenced in a study of blood T cells in healthy people across ages. Combining a sample-barcoded 5' primer with a J-beta primer mix, a second PCR ran for 7 to 11 cycles. TCRdb redid the calling of the 5' RACE reads with MiXCR, one entry per CDR3 protein. Here the sample spans about 680,000 distinct CDR3 sequences, more than 40% being singletons. Sequenced: blood. These receptors came from an older woman in good health.

This clonotype was counted once. This chain links TRBV20-1 with TRBJ2-2; 12 bases line up with TRBD2. This CDR3 is 15 amino acids long. With 3 bases clipped from V and 6 bases from J, the junction kept 5 bases outside the gene matches. Germline loops: CDR1 DFQATT, CDR2 SNEGSKA (reference sequence). The CDR3 sequence: CSASRLAGDAGELFF. DNA of the CDR3: TGCAGTGCTAGCCGACTAGCGGGAGACGCCGGGGAGCTGTTTTTT.

This clonotype has only one observation. One junction end disagrees with the germline gene, perhaps due to a read error. This sequence joins TRBV12-5 and TRBJ2-1, with TRBD1 as a possible D gene (6 bases). The CDR3 runs 11 residues. Germline CDR1 and CDR2: LGHNT and FRNRAP. CDR3 region: CVSGFRGWQFF. CDR3 DNA: TGTGTTAGTGGTTTTAGGGGGTGGCAGTTCTTC.

A note on this clonotype: Possible read error: a much larger clone is one base away. The DNA for the CDR3 is TGCGCCAGCAGCTTGGGGAACTGCTGGGAACAAGAGACCCAGTACTTC. It specifies CASSLGNCWEQETQYF. The rearrangement links TRBV5-1 to TRBJ2-5; D gene ambiguous. The CDR3 sequence is 16 residues long. V dropped 0 bases and J dropped 2 bases, with 14 bases sitting between them. Germline loops: CDR1 SGHRS, CDR2 YFSETQ.

In this sample, this clonotype turned up many times. V is TRBV7-2 and J is TRBJ2-7; TRBD2 is a possible D gene (5 bases). V was clipped by 4 bases and J by 1 base, with 14 bases between them. CDR3 length: 15 amino acids. CDR1 and CDR2 (germline): SGHTA, FQGNSA. CDR3 region: CASSSTPGVSYEQYF. CDR3 nucleotide sequence: TGTGCCAGCAGCTCCACCCCCGGGGTATCCTACGAGCAGTACTTC.

The CDR3: CASSIQQGYYEQYF. CDR3 in DNA: TGTGCCAGCAGCATCCAACAGGGGTACTACGAGCAGTACTTC. The chain employs TRBV5-8 and TRBJ2-5, with 7 nucleotides matching TRBD1. Gene TRBJ2-7 matches the end of the DNA better, so the J call may be wrong. CDR1 is SGHTS and CDR2 is YDEGEE in the germline V gene. The CDR3 sequence is 14 residues long.

This clonotype showed up just a few times. The chain has TRBV20-1 and TRBJ2-7, with D perhaps TRBD1 or TRBD2 (5 bases each). The J call is doubtful: the DNA matches TRBJ2-5 better. The CDR3 is 14 amino acids. Germline CDR1 DFQATT, CDR2 SNEGSKA (reference sequence). CDR3 sequence (DNA): TGCAGTGCTAGAGTCCCGGGGTATGGGGGGACCCAGTACTTC. Residues: CSARVPGYGGTQYF.

The chain couples TRBV20-1 to TRBJ2-1; 7 nucleotides align to TRBD2. The trim removed 4 bases at V and 0 bases at J, leaving 9 bases unmatched. The CDR3 has 16 amino acids. Germline CDR1 is DFQATT and CDR2 is SNEGSKA (reference sequence). For the CDR3, the DNA is TGCAGTGCTACAGTAGGAGCGGGGAGCTCCTACAATGAGCAGTTCTTC. It specifies CSATVGAGSSYNEQFF.

V is TRBV6-2 or TRBV6-3 and J is TRBJ2-7; no definite D call. The CDR3 has 14 residues. Between the trimmed V and J ends, which lost 6 bases and 0 bases, there was a span of 12 bases. CDR1 and CDR2 from the germline V gene are MNHEY and SVGEGT. This CDR3 reads CASRRSLLSYEQYF. CDR3 coding DNA: TGTGCCAGCAGACGTAGTCTACTCTCCTACGAGCAGTACTTC.

This clonotype was observed a few times. The chain combines TRBV5-1 with TRBJ2-5; no clear D gene. The ends were cut back, 3 bases at V and 5 bases at J, with 20 bases in the middle. Germline CDR1 is SGHRS and CDR2 is YFSETQ. There are 16 residues in the CDR3. CDR3 sequence reads: CASSSIGPEGSETQYF. The DNA of the CDR3 is TGCGCCAGCAGCTCCATAGGGCCCGAAGGGTCGGAGACCCAGTACTTC.

A note on this clonotype: A much larger clonotype is one base distant, so this may be a read error. This sequence joins TRBV12-3 or TRBV12-4 and TRBJ2-7; 10 bases map to TRBD2. J was trimmed by 6 bases and V by 4 bases; bases with no gene match: 9. This CDR3 contains 15 residues. The CDR3: CASSSVAGGPGEQYF. The CDR3 region has the DNA TGTGCCAGCAGTTCGGTAGCGGGAGGCCCTGGCGAGCAGTACTTC.

V and J are TRBV29-1 and TRBJ1-2; D gene ambiguous. Germline assignment: CDR1 SQVTM and CDR2 ANQGSEA. The V gene lost 6 bases and the J gene lost 7 bases, with 18 bases spanning the gap. The CDR3 loop spans 13 amino acids. The CDR3 here is CSVIPFYGAGYTF. DNA for the CDR3: TGCAGCGTCATCCCCTTTTATGGAGCTGGCTACACCTTC.

The J gene is TRBJ2-4, the V gene TRBV7-2; TRBD2 matches at 8 bases. Judging by the DNA end, TRBJ2-7 fits better; the J call may be wrong. This CDR3 is built from 17 residues. Germline V gene sequence: CDR1 SGHTA, CDR2 FQGNSA. The chain's CDR3 is CTSSRQVSAGVGYEQYF. The CDR3 nucleotides read TGTACCAGCAGCCGTCAGGTTTCAGCGGGAGTAGGGTACGAGCAGTACTTC.

This clonotype appeared a few times. The chain combines TRBV12-3 or TRBV12-4 with TRBJ2-1; D assignment may be TRBD1 or TRBD2 (5 bases each). V was clipped by 6 bases and J by 0 bases, with 15 bases between them. The CDR3 loop spans 16 amino acids. The CDR3 DNA is TGTGCCAGCAGCCTTGGGGGTGGTCGCTCCTACAATGAGCAGTTCTTC. It encodes CASSLGGGRSYNEQFF.

V gene TRBV24-1 combines with J gene TRBJ2-4; no clear D. CDR3 size: 13 residues. The ends were cut back, 3 bases at V and 5 bases at J, with 7 bases in the middle. The germline V gene encodes CDR1 KGHDR and CDR2 SFDVKD. Here the CDR3 reads CATSDRPENIQYF. The DNA of the CDR3 is TGTGCCACCAGTGATCGGCCAGAAAACATTCAGTACTTC.

The gene calls are TRBV28 and TRBJ2-7; 7 nucleotides agree with TRBD2. Trimming at V came to 4 bases and at J to 0 bases, leaving 12 bases not matched to a gene. This CDR3 comprises 17 residues. Germline V gene lookup returns CDR1 MDHEN and CDR2 SYDVKM. The CDR3 DNA follows: TGTGCCAGCAGTTCCCTACTTCCTAGCGGAGTCTCCTACGAGCAGTACTTC. It encodes CASSSLLPSGVSYEQYF.

The chain uses TRBV5-4 and TRBJ1-2; unclear D gene. V lost 1 base, J lost 4 bases, and 14 bases lay in between. This CDR3 has 15 residues. Per the germline V gene, CDR1 is SGHNT and CDR2 is YYREEE (reference sequence). CDR3 amino acids: CASSLSKVLGYGYTF. CDR3 coding DNA: TGTGCCAGCAGCTTGTCCAAGGTTCTTGGCTATGGCTACACCTTC.

This clonotype was seen a single time. The chain carries TRBV27 and TRBJ2-7; D may be TRBD1 (5 bases). CDR3 length: 14 residues. Germline V CDR1 and CDR2: MNHEY, SMNVEV (reference sequence). Trimming cost V 4 bases and J 4 bases, with 14 bases left between them. The DNA of the CDR3 is TGTGCCAGCAGTTATAGGATAGGGGTTTACGAGCAGTACTTC. It translates to CASSYRIGVYEQYF.

The genes are TRBV7-2 and TRBJ2-3, with D possibly called TRBD1 or TRBD2 (6 bases each). CDR3 length: 16 amino acids. Germline CDR1 reads SGHTA; CDR2 reads FQGNSA. Trimming removed 5 bases from V and 0 bases from J, with 15 bases in between. The CDR3 loop reads CASSPLGGLSTDTQYF. CDR3 coding DNA: TGTGCCAGCAGCCCCCTTGGGGGGCTTAGCACAGATACGCAGTATTTT.

The V gene is TRBV7-2, the J gene TRBJ2-6; D not certain. V was pared by 5 bases and J by 3 bases, with 5 bases between. CDR3 length: 13 amino acids. The germline gives CDR1 SGHTA, CDR2 FQGNSA. DNA of the CDR3: TGTGCCAGCAGCCCGGATGGGGCCAACGTCCTGACTTTC. Its translation is CASSPDGANVLTF.